This entry lists 7 T cell receptor beta chains sequenced from one sample in a study of cytomegalovirus exposure and HLA in healthy donors. This PCR relied on a set of 60 Vbeta primers and 13 Jbeta primers. TCRdb keeps only in-frame clones here, not all; method: immunoSEQ multiplex PCR. In the table there are 110,000 to 150,000 clones, 70% to 85% of which are singletons. The sequenced material came from PBMCs. These receptors were taken from a male donor in good health and CMV-seronegative.

The CDR3 protein is CASSFLAGGPTEQFF. CDR3 in DNA: TGTGCCAGCAGCTTCCTAGCGGGAGGGCCCACTGAGCAGTTCTTC. The chain employs TRBV5-6 and TRBJ2-1; TRBD2 matches 12 bases. The V and J ends lost 2 bases and 9 bases, in that order; junction bases with no gene match: 6. The CDR3 spans 15 residues. In germline, CDR1 is SGHDT, CDR2 YYEEEE. Looking up the rest from reference TRBV5-6 and TRBJ2-1 gives the full variable domain: DAGVTQSPTHLIKTRGQQVTLRCSPKSGHDTVSWYQQALGQGPQFIFQYYEEEERQRGNFPDRFSGHQFPNYSSELNVNALLLGDSALYLCASSFLAGGPTEQFFGPGTRLTVL.

This chain joins TRBV29-1 and TRBJ1-2; D is unclear. The CDR3 covers 12 residues. CDR1 and CDR2 from the germline V gene are SQVTM and ANQGSEA. V was pared by 7 bases and J by 3 bases, with 12 bases between. The DNA of the CDR3 is TGCAGCGCAGTATATGGTGACTATGGCTACACCTTC. Its translation: CSAVYGDYGYTF.

The J gene is TRBJ2-3, the V gene TRBV15; TRBD2 matches 16 bases. V lost 1 base and J lost 4; bases outside the gene matches: 5. Germline CDR1 and CDR2: LNHNV and YYDKDF (reference sequence). The CDR3 runs 18 residues. CDR3 residues: CATSRGGLAGGLADTQYF. Here the CDR3 DNA reads TGTGCCACCAGCAGAGGGGGACTAGCGGGAGGGCTGGCAGATACGCAGTATTTT. Together with reference TRBV15 and TRBJ2-3, the CDR3 gives the full variable domain: DAMVIQNPRYQVTQFGKPVTLSCSQTLNHNVMYWYQQKSSQAPKLLFHYYDKDFNNEADTPDNFQSRRPNTSFCFLDIRSPGLGDTAMYLCATSRGGLAGGLADTQYFGPGTRLTVL.

This chain joins TRBV28 and TRBJ2-5; possibly TRBD1 for D (5 bases). The CDR3 runs to 13 residues. V was cut by 2 bases and J by 6 bases, with 10 bases left in between. The germline CDR1 and CDR2 sequences are MDHEN and SYDVKM. The CDR3 protein is CASSLELGQTQYF. DNA for the CDR3: TGTGCCAGCAGTTTAGAACTGGGGCAGACCCAGTACTTC.

Written as DNA, the CDR3 is TGTGCCAGCAGCGTAGAGGGGGTCCTTCAAGAGACCCAGTACTTC. Translation gives CASSVEGVLQETQYF. The V and J genes are TRBV9 and TRBJ2-5; D is possibly TRBD1 (6 bases). The germline CDR1 and CDR2 sequences are SGDLS and YYNGEE. Trimming took off 0 bases at V and 2 bases at J, with 11 bases between the two ends. The CDR3 has 15 residues.

J is TRBJ2-7 and V is TRBV7-2; TRBD2 might be the D (6 bases). The V gene's germline CDR1 is SGHTA and CDR2 FQGNSA. This CDR3 comprises 12 residues. V dropped 6 bases and J dropped 2 bases, with 8 bases sitting between them. This chain's CDR3 is CASREGTYEQYF. The CDR3 DNA follows: TGTGCCAGCAGGGAGGGGACCTACGAGCAGTACTTC.

The rearrangement uses TRBV6-1 and TRBJ1-2; 10 nucleotides line up with TRBD1. The CDR3 consists of 15 residues. V lost 5 bases and J lost 2; bases outside the gene matches: 5. The V gene's germline CDR1 is MNHNS and CDR2 SASEGT. The CDR3 protein is CASSPRTGGNYGYTF. CDR3 sequence (DNA): TGTGCCAGCAGTCCTCGGACAGGGGGGAACTATGGCTACACCTTC.